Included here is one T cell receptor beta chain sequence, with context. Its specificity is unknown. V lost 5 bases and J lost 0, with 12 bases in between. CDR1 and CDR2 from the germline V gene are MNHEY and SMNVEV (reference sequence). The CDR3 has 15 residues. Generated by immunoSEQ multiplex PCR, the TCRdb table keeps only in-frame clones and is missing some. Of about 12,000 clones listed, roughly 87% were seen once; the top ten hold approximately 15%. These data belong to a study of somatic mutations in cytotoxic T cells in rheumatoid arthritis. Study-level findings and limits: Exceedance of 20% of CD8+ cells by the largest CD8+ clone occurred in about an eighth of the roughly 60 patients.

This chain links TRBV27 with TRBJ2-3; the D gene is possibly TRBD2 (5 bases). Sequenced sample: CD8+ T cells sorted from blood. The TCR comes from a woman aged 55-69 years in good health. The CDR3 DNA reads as TGTGCCAGCAGTCCGGGGATATCTAGCACAGATACGCAGTATTTT. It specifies CASSPGISSTDTQYF.